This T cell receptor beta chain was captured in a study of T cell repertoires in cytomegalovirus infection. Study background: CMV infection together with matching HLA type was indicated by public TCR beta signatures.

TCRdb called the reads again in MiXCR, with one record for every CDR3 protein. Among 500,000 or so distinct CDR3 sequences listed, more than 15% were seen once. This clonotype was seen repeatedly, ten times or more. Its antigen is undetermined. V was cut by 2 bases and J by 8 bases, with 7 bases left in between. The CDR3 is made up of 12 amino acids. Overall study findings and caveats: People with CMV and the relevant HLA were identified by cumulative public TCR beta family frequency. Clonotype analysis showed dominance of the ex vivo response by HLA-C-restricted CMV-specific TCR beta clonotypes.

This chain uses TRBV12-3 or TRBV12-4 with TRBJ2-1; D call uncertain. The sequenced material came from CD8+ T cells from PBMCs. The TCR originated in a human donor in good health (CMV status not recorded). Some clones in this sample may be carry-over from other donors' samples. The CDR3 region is CASSLLVDEQFF. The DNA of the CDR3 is TGTGCCAGCAGTTTATTAGTCGATGAGCAGTTCTTC.